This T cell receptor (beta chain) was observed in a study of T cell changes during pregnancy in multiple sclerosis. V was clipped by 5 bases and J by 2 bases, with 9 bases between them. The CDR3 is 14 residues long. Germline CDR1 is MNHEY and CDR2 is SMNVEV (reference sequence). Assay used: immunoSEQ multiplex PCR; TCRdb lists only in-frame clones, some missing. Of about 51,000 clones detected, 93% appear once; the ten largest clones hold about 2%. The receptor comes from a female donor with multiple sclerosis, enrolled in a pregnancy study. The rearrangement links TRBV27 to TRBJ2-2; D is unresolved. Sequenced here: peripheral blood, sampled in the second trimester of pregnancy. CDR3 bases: TGTGCCAGCAGTAATAGCCTTAACACCGGGGAGCTGTTTTTT. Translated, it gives CASSNSLNTGELFF.